This TCR beta chain was captured by sequencing in a study of blood T cell repertoires in COVID-19. Study background: Some COVID-19 samples were acute and others convalescent; all came from the United States, Italy and Spain.

The CDR3 totals 13 residues. Looked up from germline, CDR1 is GTSNPN and CDR2 is SVGIG (reference sequence). Trimming removed 1 base at V and 6 bases at J, with 12 bases between. As originally analysed: Reference gene primer amplification yielded estimated nucleated cell counts. Assay used: immunoSEQ multiplex PCR; TCRdb lists only in-frame clones, some missing. V, J and clone size are taken as reported in that table, and D and trimming were inferred from the DNA itself. Here the sample spans 150,000 to 200,000 clones, roughly 85% being singletons. This clonotype was sampled from a human donor in a cohort sampled during active COVID-19. This chain joins TRBV30 and TRBJ1-2, with D tentatively TRBD1 (5 bases). The sequencing sample was made of peripheral blood. The CDR3 is CAWSAFLQDGYTF. CDR3 in DNA: TGTGCCTGGAGTGCCTTCCTACAGGATGGCTACACCTTC.